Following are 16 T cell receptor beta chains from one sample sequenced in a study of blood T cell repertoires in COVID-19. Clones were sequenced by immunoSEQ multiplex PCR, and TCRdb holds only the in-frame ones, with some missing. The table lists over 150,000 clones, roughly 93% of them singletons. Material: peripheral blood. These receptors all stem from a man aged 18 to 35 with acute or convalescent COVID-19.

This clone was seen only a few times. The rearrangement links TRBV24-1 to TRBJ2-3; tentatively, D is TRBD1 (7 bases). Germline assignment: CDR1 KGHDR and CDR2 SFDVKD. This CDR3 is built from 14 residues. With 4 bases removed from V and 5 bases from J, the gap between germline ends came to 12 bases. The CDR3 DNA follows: TGTGCCACCAGTGACCCAGGGGGGATAGATACGCAGTATTTT. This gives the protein CATSDPGGIDTQYF.

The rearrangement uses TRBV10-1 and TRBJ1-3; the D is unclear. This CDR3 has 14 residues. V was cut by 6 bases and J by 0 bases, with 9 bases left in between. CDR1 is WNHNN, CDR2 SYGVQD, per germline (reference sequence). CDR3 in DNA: TGCGCCAGCAGGAGGGTAAGCTCTGGAAACACCATATATTTT. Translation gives CASRRVSSGNTIYF.

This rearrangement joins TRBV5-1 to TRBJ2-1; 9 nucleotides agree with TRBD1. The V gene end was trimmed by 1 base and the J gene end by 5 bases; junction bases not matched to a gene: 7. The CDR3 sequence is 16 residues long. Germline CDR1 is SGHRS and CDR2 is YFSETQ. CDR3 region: CASSLQGQGWNNEQFF. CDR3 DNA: TGCGCCAGCAGCTTGCAGGGACAGGGATGGAACAATGAGCAGTTCTTC.

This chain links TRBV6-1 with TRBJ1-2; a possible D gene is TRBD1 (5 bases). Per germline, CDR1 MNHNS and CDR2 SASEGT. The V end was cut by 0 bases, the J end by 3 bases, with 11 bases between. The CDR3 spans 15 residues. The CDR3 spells CASSEALGLDYGYTF. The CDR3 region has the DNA TGTGCCAGCAGTGAAGCGCTGGGACTCGACTATGGCTACACCTTC.

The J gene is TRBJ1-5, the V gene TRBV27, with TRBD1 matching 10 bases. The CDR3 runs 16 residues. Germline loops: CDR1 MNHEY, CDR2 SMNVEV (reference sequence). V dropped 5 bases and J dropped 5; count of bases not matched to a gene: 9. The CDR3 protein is CASSLGWTGGDQPQHF. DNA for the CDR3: TGTGCCAGCAGTCTCGGCTGGACAGGGGGGGATCAGCCCCAGCATTTT.

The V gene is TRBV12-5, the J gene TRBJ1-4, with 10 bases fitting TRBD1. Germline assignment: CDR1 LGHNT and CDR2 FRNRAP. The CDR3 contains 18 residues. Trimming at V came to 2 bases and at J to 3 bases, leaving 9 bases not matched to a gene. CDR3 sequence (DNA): TGTGCTAGTGGTTTGCCCCGGGGGACAGGGGTCCCTAATGAAAAACTGTTTTTT. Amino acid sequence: CASGLPRGTGVPNEKLFF.

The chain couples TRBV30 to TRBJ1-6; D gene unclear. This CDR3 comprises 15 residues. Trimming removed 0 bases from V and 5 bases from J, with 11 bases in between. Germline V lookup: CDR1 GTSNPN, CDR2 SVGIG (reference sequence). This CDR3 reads CAWSVRVRDNSPLHF. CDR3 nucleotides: TGTGCCTGGAGTGTGCGTGTGAGAGATAATTCACCCCTCCACTTT. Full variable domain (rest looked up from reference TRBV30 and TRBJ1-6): SQTIHQWPATLVQPVGSPLSLECTVEGTSNPNLYWYRQAAGRGLQLLFYSVGIGQISSEVPQNLSASRPQDRQFILSSKKLLLSDSGFYLCAWSVRVRDNSPLHFGNGTRLTVT.

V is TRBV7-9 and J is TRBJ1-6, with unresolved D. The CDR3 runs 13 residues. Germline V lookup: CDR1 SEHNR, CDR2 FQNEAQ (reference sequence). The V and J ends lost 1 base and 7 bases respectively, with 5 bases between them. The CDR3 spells CASSLGQNSPLHF. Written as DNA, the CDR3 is TGTGCCAGCAGCTTAGGTCAAAATTCACCCCTCCACTTT.

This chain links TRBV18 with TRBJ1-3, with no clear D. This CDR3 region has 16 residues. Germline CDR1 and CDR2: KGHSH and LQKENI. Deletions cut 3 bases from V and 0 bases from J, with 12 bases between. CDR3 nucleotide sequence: TGTGCCAGCTCACCGCCGTTGGGCCTCTCTGGAAACACCATATATTTT. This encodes CASSPPLGLSGNTIYF.

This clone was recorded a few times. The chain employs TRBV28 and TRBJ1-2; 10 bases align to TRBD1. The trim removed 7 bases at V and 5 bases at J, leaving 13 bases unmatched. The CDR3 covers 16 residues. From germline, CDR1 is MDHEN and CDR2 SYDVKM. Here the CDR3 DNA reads TGTGCCAGCATCCTTGGAGACAGGGGGCCGAGGTATGGCTACACCTTC. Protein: CASILGDRGPRYGYTF.

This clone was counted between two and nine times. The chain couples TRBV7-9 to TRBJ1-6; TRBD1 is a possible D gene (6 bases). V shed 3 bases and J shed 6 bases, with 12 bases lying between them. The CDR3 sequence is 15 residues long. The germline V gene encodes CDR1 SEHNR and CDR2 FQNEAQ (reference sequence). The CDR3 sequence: CASSFVQGINSPLHF. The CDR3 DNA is TGTGCCAGCAGCTTCGTACAGGGAATTAATTCACCCCTCCACTTT.

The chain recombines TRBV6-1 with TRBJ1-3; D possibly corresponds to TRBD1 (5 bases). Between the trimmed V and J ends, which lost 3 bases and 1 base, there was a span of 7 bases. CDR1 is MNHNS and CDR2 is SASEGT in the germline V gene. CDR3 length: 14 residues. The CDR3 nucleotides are TGTGCCAGCAGTGATGGGACTTCTGGAAACACCATATATTTT. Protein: CASSDGTSGNTIYF.

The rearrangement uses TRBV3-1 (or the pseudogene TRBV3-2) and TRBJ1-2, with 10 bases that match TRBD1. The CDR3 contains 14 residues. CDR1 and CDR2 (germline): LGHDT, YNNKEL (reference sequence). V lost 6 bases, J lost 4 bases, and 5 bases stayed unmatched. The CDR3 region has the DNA TGTGCCAGCAGACGACAGGGGGCTAGCTATGGCTACACCTTC. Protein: CASRRQGASYGYTF.

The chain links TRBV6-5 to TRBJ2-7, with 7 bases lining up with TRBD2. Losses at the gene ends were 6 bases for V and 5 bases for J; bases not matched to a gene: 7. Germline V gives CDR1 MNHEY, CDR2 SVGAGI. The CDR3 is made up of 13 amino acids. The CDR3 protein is CASSNREAHEQYF. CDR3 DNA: TGTGCCAGCAGCAACCGGGAGGCCCACGAGCAGTACTTC.

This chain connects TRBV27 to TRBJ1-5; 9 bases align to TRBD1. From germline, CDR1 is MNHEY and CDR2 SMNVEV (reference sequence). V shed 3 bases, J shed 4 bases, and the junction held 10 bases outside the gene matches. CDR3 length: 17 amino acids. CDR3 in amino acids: CASSFGGGGQGNQPQHF. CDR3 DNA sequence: TGTGCCAGCAGTTTTGGGGGCGGGGGACAGGGTAATCAGCCCCAGCATTTT.

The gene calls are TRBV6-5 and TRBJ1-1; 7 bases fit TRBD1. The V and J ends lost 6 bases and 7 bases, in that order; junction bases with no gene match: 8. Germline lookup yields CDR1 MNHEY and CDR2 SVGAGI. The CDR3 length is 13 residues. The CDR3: CASRPRTGDEAFF. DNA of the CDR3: TGTGCCAGCAGACCCCGAACAGGGGATGAAGCTTTCTTT.